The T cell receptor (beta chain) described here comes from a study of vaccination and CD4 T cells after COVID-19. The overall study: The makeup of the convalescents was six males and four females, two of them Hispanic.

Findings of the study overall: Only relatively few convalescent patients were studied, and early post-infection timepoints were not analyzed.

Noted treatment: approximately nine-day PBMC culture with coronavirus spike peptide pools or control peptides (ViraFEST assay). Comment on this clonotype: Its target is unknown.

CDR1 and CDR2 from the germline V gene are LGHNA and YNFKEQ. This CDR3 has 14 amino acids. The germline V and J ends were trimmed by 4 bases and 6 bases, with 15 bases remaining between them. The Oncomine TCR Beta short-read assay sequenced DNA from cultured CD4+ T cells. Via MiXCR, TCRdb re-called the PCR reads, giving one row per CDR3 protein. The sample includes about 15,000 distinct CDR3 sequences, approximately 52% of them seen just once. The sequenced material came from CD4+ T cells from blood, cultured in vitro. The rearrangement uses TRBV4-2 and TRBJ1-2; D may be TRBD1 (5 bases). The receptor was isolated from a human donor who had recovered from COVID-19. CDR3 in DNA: TGTGCCAGCAGCCCCGGGCGGGGGAGGGATGGCTACACCTTC. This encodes CASSPGRGRDGYTF.